This TCR beta chain came from a study of T cells in Graves' hyperthyroidism and ophthalmopathy. The study, taken as a whole, reports: Blood also carried most thyroid clonotypes expanded above 0.001. Ophthalmopathy was identified by the model a median about six months ahead of onset.

The study based diagnoses on clinical symptoms, serum thyroxine and TRAb, thyroid ultrasound and orbital computed tomography. From RNA transcripts, TCR beta CDR3 regions were amplified. HTBI primers drove first-round RT-PCR of the TCR CDR3. TCRdb redid the calling of the multiplex PCR reads with MiXCR, one entry per CDR3 protein. The sample contains a few hundred thousand distinct CDR3 sequences, 16% of which appear only once. This clonotype was detected a few times. Its antigen is still unknown. This receptor was taken from a woman aged 40 to 50 with Graves' ophthalmopathy. The source material was blood.

The CDR3 spells CASTLGGSGNTIYF. The CDR3 nucleotides are TGTGCCAGCACCTTGGGAGGTTCTGGAAACACCATATATTTT. This chain links TRBV2 with TRBJ1-3; no reliable D call. The CDR3 is made up of 14 amino acids. The V end was cut by 7 bases, the J end by 1 base, with 11 bases between. Germline CDR1 and CDR2: SNHLY and FYNNEI. The complete variable domain, with remaining parts taken from reference TRBV2 and TRBJ1-3, reads EPEVTQTPSHQVTQMGQEVILRCVPISNHLYFYWYRQILGQKVEFLVSFYNNEISEKSEIFDDQFSVERPDGSNFTLKIRSTKLEDSAMYFCASTLGGSGNTIYFGEGSWLTVV.